What follows describes a single T cell receptor beta chain. Its antigen is as yet unknown. Primers included in the PCR were 60 Vbeta and 13 Jbeta primers. Authors' data handling: Unique TCR beta chains totaled around 86 million in a later count, with 8.5 million to 12 million of them shared. Repertoires were generated with immunoSEQ multiplex PCR, while TCRdb's copy carries only in-frame clones and drops some. D and trimming were read from the DNA, whereas the V and J calls and clone size are those reported in that table. The data hold approximately 120,000 clones, with roughly 80% observed a single time. Trimming took 2 bases from V and 3 from J; bases not matched to a gene: 3. Germline values: CDR1 LGHNA, CDR2 YSLEER. The CDR3 length is 16 residues. The sample belongs to a study of cytomegalovirus exposure and HLA in healthy donors. Study overall: The study's early data release held about 80 million unique TCRs from HLA-typed donors. Overall study findings and caveats: Across donors, sequencing depth was assumed by presence/absence analyses to be roughly uniform.

Input material: PBMCs. This receptor was taken from a man aged 18 to 35 in good health and CMV-seropositive. The V and J genes are TRBV4-3 and TRBJ2-1; the match to TRBD2 covers 11 bases. The CDR3 protein is CASSQSLAGDYNEQFF. Here the CDR3 DNA reads TGCGCCAGCAGCCAATCACTAGCGGGAGACTACAATGAGCAGTTCTTC.